This TCR beta chain derives from a study of cytomegalovirus exposure and HLA in healthy donors. The PCR had 60 Vbeta and 13 Jbeta primers. This table comes from immunoSEQ multiplex PCR, and its TCRdb copy is limited to in-frame clones, with some not included. Found here are under 150,000 clones, under 90% of them singletons; the top ten hold around 2.4%. The sequence was collected from a male donor in good health and CMV-seronegative. The sample comprised PBMCs.

This chain's CDR3 is CASSTDRGQIGYTF. DNA of the CDR3: TGTGCCAGTAGTACCGACAGGGGGCAAATTGGCTACACCTTC. The genes are TRBV19 and TRBJ1-2; 10 bases align to TRBD1. The CDR3 contains 14 residues. J lost 7 bases, V lost 4 bases, and 6 bases had no gene match. In germline, CDR1 is LNHDA, CDR2 SQIVND (reference sequence).